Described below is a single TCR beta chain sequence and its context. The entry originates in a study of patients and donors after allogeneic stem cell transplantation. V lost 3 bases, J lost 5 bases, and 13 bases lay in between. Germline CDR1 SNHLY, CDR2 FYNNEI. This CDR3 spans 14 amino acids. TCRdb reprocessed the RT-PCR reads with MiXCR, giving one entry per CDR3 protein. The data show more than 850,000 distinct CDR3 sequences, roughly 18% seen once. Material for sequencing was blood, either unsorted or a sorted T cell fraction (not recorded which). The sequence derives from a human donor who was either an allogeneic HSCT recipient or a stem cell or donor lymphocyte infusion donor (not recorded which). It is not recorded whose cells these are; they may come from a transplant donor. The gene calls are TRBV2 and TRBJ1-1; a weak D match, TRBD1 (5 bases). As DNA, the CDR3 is TGTGCCAGCAGTGAGGAGGGGCGGGGGACTGAAGCTTTCTTT. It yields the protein CASSEEGRGTEAFF.